This T cell receptor beta chain is drawn from a study of beta chain features in type 1 diabetes. All of the isolated RNA was reverse transcribed, so expressed TCRB transcripts were sequenced. Data came from immunoSEQ multiplex PCR; TCRdb stores just in-frame clones and leaves some out. This table holds 150,000 to 180,000 clones, around 8% found once. There are a few counts of this clone. The V segment lost 3 bases and the J segment 8 bases; nucleotides outside the gene matches: 3. This CDR3 contains 13 residues. Germline values: CDR1 LNHDA, CDR2 SQIVND (reference sequence). The authors sorted CD4+ naive, central memory, regulatory and stem cell-like memory cells via CD45RO/CCR7/CD25/CD127/CD95/CD27.

The sample was central memory CD4+ T cells from blood. This rearrangement joins TRBV19 to TRBJ1-2; TRBD1 matches 10 bases. The origin of this receptor is a man younger than 30 in good health. The CDR3 region has the DNA TGTGCCAGTAGTATGGGACAGGGGTGGGGCTACACCTTC. This sequence encodes CASSMGQGWGYTF.